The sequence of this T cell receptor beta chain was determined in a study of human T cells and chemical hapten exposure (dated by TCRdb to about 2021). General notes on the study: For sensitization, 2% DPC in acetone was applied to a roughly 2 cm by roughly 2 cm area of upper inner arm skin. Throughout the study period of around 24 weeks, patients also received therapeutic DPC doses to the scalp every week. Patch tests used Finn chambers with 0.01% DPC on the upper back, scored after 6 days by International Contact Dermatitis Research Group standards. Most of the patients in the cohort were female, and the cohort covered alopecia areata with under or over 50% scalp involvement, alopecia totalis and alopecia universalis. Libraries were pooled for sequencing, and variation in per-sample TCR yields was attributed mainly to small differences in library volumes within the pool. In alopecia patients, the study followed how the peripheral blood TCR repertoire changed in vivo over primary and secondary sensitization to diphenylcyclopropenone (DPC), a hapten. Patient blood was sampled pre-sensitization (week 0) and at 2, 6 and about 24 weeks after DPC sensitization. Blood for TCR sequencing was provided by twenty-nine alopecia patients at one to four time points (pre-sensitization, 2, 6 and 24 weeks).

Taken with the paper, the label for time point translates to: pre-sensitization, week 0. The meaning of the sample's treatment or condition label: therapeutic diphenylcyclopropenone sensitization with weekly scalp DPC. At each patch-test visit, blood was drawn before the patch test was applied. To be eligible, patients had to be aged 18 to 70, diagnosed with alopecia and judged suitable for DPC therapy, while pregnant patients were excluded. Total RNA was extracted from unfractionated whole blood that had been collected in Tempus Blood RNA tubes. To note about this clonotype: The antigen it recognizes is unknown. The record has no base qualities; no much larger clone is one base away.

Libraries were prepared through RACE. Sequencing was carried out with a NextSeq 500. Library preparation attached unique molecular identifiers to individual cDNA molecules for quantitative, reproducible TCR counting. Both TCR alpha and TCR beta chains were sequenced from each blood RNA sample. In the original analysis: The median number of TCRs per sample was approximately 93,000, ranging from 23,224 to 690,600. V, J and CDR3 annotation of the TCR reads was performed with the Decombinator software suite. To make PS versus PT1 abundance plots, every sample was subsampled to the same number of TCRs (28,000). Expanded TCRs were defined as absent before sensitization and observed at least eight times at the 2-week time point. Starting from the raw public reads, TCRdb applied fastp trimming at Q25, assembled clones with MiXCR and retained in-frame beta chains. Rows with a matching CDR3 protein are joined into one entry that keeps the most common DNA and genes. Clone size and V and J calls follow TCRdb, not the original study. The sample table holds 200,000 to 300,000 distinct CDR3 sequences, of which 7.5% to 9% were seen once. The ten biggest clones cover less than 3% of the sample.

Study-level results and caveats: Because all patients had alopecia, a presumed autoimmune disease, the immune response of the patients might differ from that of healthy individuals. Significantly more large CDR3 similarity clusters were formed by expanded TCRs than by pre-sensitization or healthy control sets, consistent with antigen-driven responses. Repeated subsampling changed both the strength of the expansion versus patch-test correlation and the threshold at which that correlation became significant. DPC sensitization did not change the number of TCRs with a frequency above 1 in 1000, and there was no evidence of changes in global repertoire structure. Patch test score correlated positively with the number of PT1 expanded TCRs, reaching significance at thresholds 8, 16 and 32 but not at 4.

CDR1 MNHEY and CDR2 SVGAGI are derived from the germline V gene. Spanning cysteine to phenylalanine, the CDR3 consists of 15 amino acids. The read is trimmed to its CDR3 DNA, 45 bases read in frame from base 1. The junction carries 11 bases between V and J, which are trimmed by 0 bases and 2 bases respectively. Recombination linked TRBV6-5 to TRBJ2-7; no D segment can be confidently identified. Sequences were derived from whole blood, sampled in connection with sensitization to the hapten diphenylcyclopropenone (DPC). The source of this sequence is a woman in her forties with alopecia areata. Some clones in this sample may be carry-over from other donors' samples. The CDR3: CASSYSVGSPYEQYF. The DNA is TGTGCCAGCAGTTACTCTGTGGGATCCCCCTACGAGCAGTACTTC.